One sample yielded the 14 T cell receptor beta chains listed below, sequenced in a study of shared clonotypes between healthy human individuals. The data were produced by immunoSEQ multiplex PCR, yet TCRdb's version contains in-frame clones alone and is incomplete. The table shows fewer than 2.5 million clones, with approximately 94% occurring only once. The source material was naive CD4+ T cells from PBMCs. Sample subset: CD45RA+ positively selected. The receptors come from a man younger than 35 in good health. Some clones in this sample may be carry-over from other donors' samples.

This clone was counted once. The chain joins TRBV15 to TRBJ2-7; 8 nucleotides align to TRBD1. The germline gives CDR1 LNHNV, CDR2 YYDKDF (reference sequence). With V trimmed by 0 bases and J by 3 bases, 4 bases remained unmatched. This CDR3 is built from 15 residues. The CDR3 region is CATSRDQGAGYEQYF. CDR3 DNA sequence: TGTGCCACCAGCAGAGACCAGGGGGCCGGCTACGAGCAGTACTTC.

This clone occurred once. The rearrangement links TRBV27 to TRBJ1-2, with D maybe TRBD1 (5 bases). This CDR3 contains 13 residues. Trimming pared 6 bases from V and 8 bases from J, leaving 16 bases between. Germline CDR1 and CDR2: MNHEY and SMNVEV (reference sequence). The CDR3 nucleotides read TGTGCCAGCAGGCACCCGCAGGGTGCCGGCTACACCTTC. This gives the protein CASRHPQGAGYTF.

This clone was seen just once. The chain joins TRBV10-3 to TRBJ2-1; 7 bases align to TRBD2. This CDR3 spans 15 amino acids. After removal of 11 bases from V and 4 bases from J, the junction contained 14 bases not matched to a gene. Germline V gene lookup returns CDR1 ENHRY and CDR2 SYGVKD. The CDR3 here is CAVRAASSGYNEQFF. Here the CDR3 DNA reads TGTGCCGTTAGGGCTGCGTCTAGCGGTTACAATGAGCAGTTCTTC.

V and J are TRBV18 and TRBJ2-6, with D perhaps matching TRBD2 (5 bases). V was shortened by 1 base and J by 4 bases, with 14 bases between the two germline ends. The CDR3 spans 17 residues. The germline V gene encodes CDR1 KGHSH and CDR2 LQKENI. CDR3 loop: CASSPRTGVAGANVLTF. CDR3 bases: TGTGCCAGCTCACCACGGACCGGGGTGGCCGGGGCCAACGTCCTGACTTTC.

The chain combines TRBV25-1 with TRBJ1-3; a weak D match, TRBD1 (5 bases). The CDR3 is made up of 15 amino acids. Germline V lookup: CDR1 MGHDK, CDR2 SYGVNS. V was shortened by 2 bases and J by 4 bases, with 12 bases between the two germline ends. In nucleotides, the CDR3 is TGTGCCAGCAGTGAAAGGGGTACGGCGGGAAACACCATATATTTT. Protein sequence: CASSERGTAGNTIYF.

The chain joins TRBV5-1 to TRBJ2-3; D unresolved. CDR3 size: 13 residues. The V gene's germline CDR1 is SGHRS and CDR2 YFSETQ. Trimming shortened V by 6 bases and J by 2 bases, and 10 bases separated the two germline ends. For the CDR3, the DNA is TGCGCCAGCACCCCGGTCCCCACAGATACGCAGTATTTT. Residues: CASTPVPTDTQYF.

The V call is TRBV20-1, the J call TRBJ2-5; the D is unclear. The V end was cut by 5 bases, the J end by 7 bases, with 11 bases between. The CDR3 spans 11 residues. The germline CDR1 and CDR2 sequences are DFQATT and SNEGSKA (reference sequence). The CDR3 DNA reads as TGCAGTGCTGGAAACCCCGGGACCCAGTACTTC. It is translated as CSAGNPGTQYF.

In this sample, this clone turned up once. V and J are TRBV14 and TRBJ2-5; D not certain. The germline V and J ends were trimmed by 1 base and 2 bases, with 14 bases remaining between them. The CDR3 is 16 residues long. CDR1 is SGHDN and CDR2 is FVKESK in the germline V gene. In DNA, the CDR3 is TGTGCCAGCAGCCAAGTCAGGCCCTTGGGGCAAGAGACCCAGTACTTC. Amino acids: CASSQVRPLGQETQYF.

This clone was seen a handful of times. CDR3 DNA sequence: TGTGCCAGCTCACCACCTACCCGGACTGAAGCTTTCTTT. It translates to CASSPPTRTEAFF. The V gene is TRBV18, the J gene TRBJ1-1; D ambiguous. Trimming removed 0 bases at V and 5 bases at J, with 7 bases between. Germline values: CDR1 KGHSH, CDR2 LQKENI. The CDR3 consists of 13 residues.

V is TRBV7-9 and J is TRBJ2-7, with 7 bases lining up with TRBD2. V dropped 4 bases and J dropped 1; count of bases not matched to a gene: 4. This CDR3 is built from 14 residues. Germline lookup yields CDR1 SEHNR and CDR2 FQNEAQ (reference sequence). The DNA of the CDR3 is TGTGCCAGCAGCTCCGACGGGGGGTCCTACGAGCAGTACTTC. Its protein product is CASSSDGGSYEQYF.

The chain has TRBV5-6 and TRBJ1-5; D gene uncertain. Germline CDR1 and CDR2: SGHDT and YYEEEE. CDR3 size: 12 residues. The V end lost 1 base, the J end lost 10 bases, and 9 bases lay between the germline ends. This CDR3 is CASSLLGGPQHF. The CDR3 nucleotides read TGTGCCAGCAGCTTGCTCGGAGGCCCCCAGCATTTT.

The chain employs TRBV4-1 and TRBJ2-7; 8 bases fit TRBD2. The CDR3 extends over 18 amino acids. The V gene's germline CDR1 is MGHRA and CDR2 YSYEKL. The V segment lost 3 bases and the J segment 4 bases; nucleotides outside the gene matches: 17. As DNA, the CDR3 is TGCGCCAGCAGCCAGACCTTTGGGAGTAGCGGGAACACTTACGAGCAGTACTTC. It is translated as CASSQTFGSSGNTYEQYF.

V usage is TRBV6-6 and J usage is TRBJ2-7; TRBD1 agrees at 9 bases. Germline CDR1 and CDR2: MNHNY and SVGAGI (reference sequence). This CDR3 spans 15 amino acids. With 6 bases clipped from V and 5 bases from J, the junction kept 11 bases outside the gene matches. The chain's CDR3 is CASSYPGQGRNEQYF. CDR3 in DNA: TGTGCCAGCAGCTACCCGGGACAGGGACGTAACGAGCAGTACTTC.

Only one count was recorded for this clone. V is TRBV14 and J is TRBJ1-2; no clear D. Germline CDR1 SGHDN, CDR2 FVKESK. CDR3 length: 15 amino acids. Trimming pared 0 bases from V and 4 bases from J, leaving 12 bases between. The CDR3, as DNA: TGTGCCAGCAGCCAAGAAGGCCAGAGGCCCTATGGCTACACCTTC. Encoded protein: CASSQEGQRPYGYTF.